The clone carrying this T cell receptor beta chain was detected once. This record belongs to a study of blood T cell repertoires in COVID-19. This CDR3 spans 15 amino acids. Germline trimming cut 7 bases from V and 3 bases from J; bases unmatched to any gene: 9. The V gene's germline CDR1 is LNHDA and CDR2 SQIVND (reference sequence). Profiling relied on immunoSEQ multiplex PCR, and the TCRdb table lists in-frame clones only, not all of them. Of about 270,000 clones listed, around nine tenths were seen once; the top ten hold about 2.7%. The origin of this receptor is a woman aged 18-35 years who had recovered from COVID-19. The sequenced sample consisted of PBMCs or T cells enriched from blood (not recorded which). This chain connects TRBV19 to TRBJ2-1; 7 bases agree with TRBD2. For the CDR3, the DNA is TGTGCCAGTATGAAGGGAGGGGAAGTCTACAATGAGCAGTTCTTC. Its protein is CASMKGGEVYNEQFF.